The 14 T cell receptor beta chains below all came from one sample that was sequenced in a study of T-cell memory formation after mild COVID-19. TCRdb reprocessed the 5' RACE reads via MiXCR and lists one record per CDR3 protein. The data show roughly 130,000 distinct CDR3 sequences, about 18% seen once. Sequenced: PBMCs or a T cell subset sorted from them (not recorded which). The receptors here all came from a man between 18 and 35 years old who had mild COVID-19 (a few samples of this study predate the infection). Cell type and time point are not known.

The rearrangement uses TRBV7-9 and TRBJ2-7, with 7 bases that match TRBD1. Germline CDR1 reads SEHNR; CDR2 reads FQNEAQ (reference sequence). Germline trimming cut 11 bases from V and 7 bases from J; bases unmatched to any gene: 11. The length of the CDR3 is 12 residues. CDR3 sequence (DNA): TGTGCCGTAGGTCCGGGACAGCTAGAGCAGTACTTC. It specifies CAVGPGQLEQYF.

The rearrangement joins TRBV7-6 to TRBJ1-4; unclear D gene. The CDR3 has 14 amino acids. Per germline, CDR1 SGHVS and CDR2 FNYEAQ. Trimming stripped 3 bases from V and 6 bases from J, with 11 bases between. CDR3 nucleotide sequence: TGTGCCAGCAGCTTCGCCGGCGCGGATGAAAAACTGTTTTTT. Residues: CASSFAGADEKLFF.

This clonotype was seen more than once but under ten times. The chain joins TRBV20-1 to TRBJ2-3; D remains unclear. CDR1 is DFQATT, CDR2 SNEGSKA, per germline (reference sequence). The CDR3 runs 13 residues. Trimming left V 7 bases short and J 4 bases short, with 15 bases between. This chain's CDR3 is CSVAGRYPDTQYF. In nucleotides, the CDR3 is TGCAGTGTCGCCGGGCGGTATCCAGATACGCAGTATTTT.

This clonotype was seen more than once but under ten times. The rearrangement uses TRBV6-2 or TRBV6-3 and TRBJ2-7; 7 bases agree with TRBD1. V shed 6 bases and J 3 bases; nucleotides not matched to a gene: 2. The CDR3 runs to 12 residues. The V gene's germline CDR1 is MNHEY and CDR2 SVGEGT. CDR3 loop: CASRDRVYEQYV. The DNA of the CDR3 is TGTGCCAGCAGAGACAGGGTCTACGAGCAGTACGTC.

Only a few counts were recorded for this clonotype. V usage is TRBV7-6 and J usage is TRBJ2-5; 10 bases line up with TRBD2. J was trimmed by 5 bases and V by 4 bases; bases with no gene match: 10. Germline V CDR1 and CDR2: SGHVS, FNYEAQ. The CDR3 totals 16 residues. The CDR3 sequence: CASSSTPGSGGETQYF. The CDR3, as DNA: TGTGCCAGCAGCTCCACCCCGGGTAGCGGGGGGGAGACCCAGTACTTC.

This sequence joins TRBV12-3 or TRBV12-4 and TRBJ1-3; D is ambiguous. Between the trimmed V and J ends, which lost 6 bases and 3 bases, there was a span of 3 bases. This CDR3 spans 11 amino acids. The CDR3 DNA reads TGTGCCAGCAGGATTGGAAACACCATATATTTT. Amino acid sequence: CASRIGNTIYF.

J is TRBJ2-7 and V is TRBV12-3 or TRBV12-4; D may be TRBD1 or TRBD2 (5 bases each). The CDR3 covers 12 residues. Trimming left V 3 bases short and J 5 bases short, with 8 bases between. The CDR3 DNA reads as TGTGCCAGCAGTTTCTGGGGGAACGAGCAGTACGTC. It codes for CASSFWGNEQYV.

The rearrangement links TRBV29-1 to TRBJ2-5, with 13 nucleotides matching TRBD2. Germline values: CDR1 SQVTM, CDR2 ANQGSEA. Losses at the gene ends were 6 bases for V and 2 bases for J; bases not matched to a gene: 3. The CDR3 consists of 14 residues. In nucleotides, the CDR3 is TGCAGCGTCTCGACTAGCGGGGGGCAAGAGACCCAGTACTTC. The encoded protein is CSVSTSGGQETQYF.

This clonotype was counted a few times. The chain carries TRBV7-2 and TRBJ2-7, with 10 bases identical to TRBD2. From germline, CDR1 is SGHTA and CDR2 FQGNSA. The junction had 3 bases not matched to a gene; V was cut back by 2 bases and J by 2 bases. The CDR3 covers 15 residues. The CDR3 nucleotides are TGTGCCAGCAGCTTATTCCTAGCGGGGGCCTACGAGCAGTACTTC. It is translated as CASSLFLAGAYEQYF. The complete variable domain, with remaining parts taken from reference TRBV7-2 and TRBJ2-7, reads GAGVSQSPSNKVTEKGKDVELRCDPISGHTALYWYRQSLGQGLEFLIYFQGNSAPDKSGLPSDRFSAERTGGSVSTLTIQRTQQEDSAVYLCASSLFLAGAYEQYFGPGTRLTVT.

This clonotype turned up a few times. The CDR3 is CASSPIGGVGEKLFF. The DNA for the CDR3 is TGTGCCAGCAGCCCGATCGGGGGGGTAGGCGAAAAACTGTTTTTT. The chain has TRBV5-6 and TRBJ1-4; a weak D match, TRBD1 (5 bases). The germline V and J ends were trimmed by 4 bases and 8 bases, with 18 bases remaining between them. Per germline, CDR1 SGHDT and CDR2 YYEEEE. The CDR3 loop spans 15 amino acids.

The J gene is TRBJ1-1, the V gene TRBV12-3 or TRBV12-4; D gene ambiguous. V was clipped by 6 bases and J by 1 base, with 9 bases between them. The CDR3 extends over 13 amino acids. CDR3 DNA sequence: TGTGCCAGCAGCAAACAGCCGAACACTGAAGCTTTCTTT. This translates into CASSKQPNTEAFF.

Only a few counts were recorded for this clonotype. This sequence joins TRBV7-2 and TRBJ1-5, with TRBD1 as a possible D gene (6 bases). The CDR3 contains 15 residues. V shed 2 bases and J shed 1 base, with 9 bases lying between them. Germline loops: CDR1 SGHTA, CDR2 FQGNSA. In DNA, the CDR3 is TGTGCCAGCAGCTTATCCAGGGGAAGCAATCAGCCCCAGCATTTT. Residues: CASSLSRGSNQPQHF. Full variable domain (missing parts from reference TRBV7-2 and TRBJ1-5): GAGVSQSPSNKVTEKGKDVELRCDPISGHTALYWYRQSLGQGLEFLIYFQGNSAPDKSGLPSDRFSAERTGGSVSTLTIQRTQQEDSAVYLCASSLSRGSNQPQHFGDGTRLSIL.

This clonotype was seen a handful of times. The rearrangement joins TRBV6-5 to TRBJ1-3; maybe TRBD1 (5 bases). V dropped 1 base and J dropped 0 bases, with 10 bases sitting between them. This CDR3 is built from 16 residues. Germline V lookup: CDR1 MNHEY, CDR2 SVGAGI. CDR3 sequence: CASSYLGPNSGNTIYF. In DNA form, the CDR3 reads TGTGCCAGCAGTTACTTGGGACCGAACTCTGGAAACACCATATATTTT.

There are many counts of this clonotype. This sequence joins TRBV4-2 and TRBJ1-5, with 8 positions matching TRBD1. Germline V gene sequence: CDR1 LGHNA, CDR2 YNFKEQ. The CDR3 has 16 amino acids. V lost 1 base, J lost 2 bases, and 4 bases stayed unmatched. CDR3 sequence reads: CASSQGAQGGNQPQHF. The CDR3 coding sequence is TGTGCCAGCAGCCAAGGGGCACAGGGGGGCAATCAGCCCCAGCATTTT.